One and the same sample provided the 27 T cell receptor beta chains below, sequenced in a study of early T cells in non-severe SARS-CoV-2 infection. MiXCR, applied by TCRdb to the 5' RACE reads, yields one record per CDR3 protein. The sample lists just over 95,000 distinct CDR3 sequences, roughly 9.6% occurring once. The material was whole blood, obtained at baseline. These receptors were obtained from an adult who was a healthcare worker with PCR-confirmed SARS-CoV-2 infection or an uninfected control (not recorded which).

CDR3 amino acids: CASSPTGTDTQYF. In nucleotides, the CDR3 is TGTGCCAGCAGCCCGACAGGCACAGATACGCAGTATTTT. The genes are TRBV7-2 and TRBJ2-3, with D possibly matching TRBD1 (5 bases). Germline CDR1 and CDR2: SGHTA and FQGNSA. The CDR3 spans 13 residues. V gave up 5 bases and J gave up 1 base, with 7 bases separating them.

The J gene is TRBJ2-1, the V gene TRBV5-1, with D possibly being TRBD1 (5 bases). CDR1 and CDR2 (germline): SGHRS, YFSETQ. V lost 9 bases, J lost 5 bases, and 18 bases lay in between. The CDR3 has 14 residues. The CDR3 DNA reads TGCGCCACCCGCCTAGGGGCCGTCAACAATGAGCAGTTCTTC. It is translated as CATRLGAVNNEQFF.

Many counts were recorded for this clonotype. The J gene is TRBJ2-5, the V gene TRBV20-1, with 11 positions matching TRBD2. The CDR3 is made up of 15 amino acids. CDR1 is DFQATT, CDR2 SNEGSKA, per germline (reference sequence). Trimming took 5 bases from V and 1 from J; bases not matched to a gene: 6. CDR3 loop: CSAGRTSGRQETQYF. The DNA of the CDR3 is TGCAGTGCTGGCCGGACTAGCGGGCGCCAAGAGACCCAGTACTTC.

The genes are TRBV13 and TRBJ2-2; 10 bases are shared with TRBD1. Germline assignment: CDR1 PRHDT and CDR2 FYEKMQ (reference sequence). V was clipped by 7 bases and J by 5 bases; unmatched bases: 7. This CDR3 contains 15 residues. As DNA, the CDR3 is TGTGCCAGCACCGGGACAGGGGTGTGGACCGGGGAGCTGTTTTTT. Its protein product is CASTGTGVWTGELFF.

This clonotype was observed at least ten times. The chain joins TRBV20-1 to TRBJ2-1; tentative D call: TRBD2 (5 bases). V was pared by 5 bases and J by 4 bases, with 15 bases between. This CDR3 spans 14 amino acids. Per the germline V gene, CDR1 is DFQATT and CDR2 is SNEGSKA (reference sequence). The CDR3 region is CSAGGPGIYNEQFF. In DNA form, the CDR3 reads TGCAGTGCTGGAGGCCCCGGGATTTACAATGAGCAGTTCTTC.

J is TRBJ1-6 and V is TRBV5-1; 7 bases agree with TRBD1. The germline gives CDR1 SGHRS, CDR2 YFSETQ. V trimming: 0 bases; J trimming: 9 bases; junction bases outside the gene matches: 6. This CDR3 is built from 15 residues. Here the CDR3 DNA reads TGCGCCAGCAGCTTGGAGGGGGCGCAGGGTTCACCCCTCCACTTT. Protein sequence: CASSLEGAQGSPLHF.

CDR3 sequence: CASRLGTGFDEQFF. CDR3 DNA sequence: TGTGCCAGCAGGCTCGGGACAGGGTTCGATGAGCAGTTCTTC. The genes are TRBV28 and TRBJ2-1; TRBD1 matches 9 bases. Germline-derived CDR1 and CDR2 are MDHEN and SYDVKM. V lost 6 bases and J lost 8; bases outside the gene matches: 8. The CDR3 contains 14 residues.

The chain is built from TRBV6-2 or TRBV6-3 and TRBJ2-1, with D tentatively TRBD1 (5 bases). The germline V gene has CDR1 MNHEY and CDR2 SVGEGT. The CDR3 has 16 amino acids. The ends were cut back, 7 bases at V and 7 bases at J, with 23 bases in the middle. As DNA, the CDR3 is TGTGCCAGCACAGGACAAGGACAACCCACGAGGAATGAGCAGTTCTTC. This sequence encodes CASTGQGQPTRNEQFF.

This clonotype was seen many times. This chain links TRBV21-1 with TRBJ2-7; the table's D call of TRBD2 was not tested on the DNA. TRBV21-1 is a listed pseudogene. The CDR3 spans 14 residues. This CDR3 reads CASSSHREGYEQYF. In nucleotides, the CDR3 is TGTGCCAGCAGCTCACACAGGGAGGGCTACGAGCAGTACTTC.

This clonotype occurred a few times. J is TRBJ2-7 and V is TRBV21-1; TRBD1 is taken as the D call from the table, unchecked against the DNA. TRBV21-1 is assigned pseudogene status. This CDR3 spans 17 amino acids. CDR3 nucleotide sequence: TGTGCCAGCACCTCCCCCCGGGGGACTGATCAGGGGGACGAGCAGTACTTC. Translation gives CASTSPRGTDQGDEQYF.

This clonotype has a count of ten or more. The rearrangement uses TRBV6-2 or TRBV6-3 and TRBJ2-1, with TRBD2 identical over 14 bases. CDR3 length: 14 residues. Germline CDR1 reads MNHEY; CDR2 reads SVGEGT. V gave up 10 bases and J gave up 8 bases; unmatched junction bases: 7. As DNA, the CDR3 is TGTGCCACCGGGACTAGCGGGAGTCAGGATGAGCAGTTCTTC. Amino acids: CATGTSGSQDEQFF.

This clonotype was picked up many times. The chain is built from TRBV19 and TRBJ1-4; D call uncertain. The V gene's germline CDR1 is LNHDA and CDR2 SQIVND (reference sequence). The CDR3 has 16 residues. Trimming pared 2 bases from V and 4 bases from J, leaving 14 bases between. Here the CDR3 reads CASSIIGRGFNEKLFF. The CDR3 DNA reads TGTGCCAGTAGTATAATCGGCAGAGGGTTTAATGAAAAACTGTTTTTT.

This clonotype has at least ten counts. This chain joins TRBV20-1 and TRBJ2-7; D gene uncertain. The ends were cut back, 3 bases at V and 2 bases at J, with 17 bases in the middle. The germline V gene has CDR1 DFQATT and CDR2 SNEGSKA (reference sequence). This CDR3 spans 15 amino acids. Written as DNA, the CDR3 is TGCAGTGCTAGGGTCCGGGCGGCTACTACCTACGAGCAGTACTTC. The encoded protein is CSARVRAATTYEQYF.

This clonotype showed up just a few times. The chain couples TRBV13 to TRBJ1-2; D may be TRBD1 (5 bases). V was cut by 1 base and J by 3 bases, with 9 bases left in between. The CDR3 runs 14 residues. Germline assignment: CDR1 PRHDT and CDR2 FYEKMQ (reference sequence). The CDR3 coding sequence is TGTGCCAGCAGCTTAGAGAGGGGATACTATGGCTACACCTTC. This gives the protein CASSLERGYYGYTF.

This clonotype was recorded at least ten times. The V and J genes are TRBV2 and TRBJ2-7; the match to TRBD1 covers 8 bases. The CDR3 is 14 residues long. Trimming at V came to 7 bases and at J to 0 bases, leaving 5 bases not matched to a gene. Germline assignment: CDR1 SNHLY and CDR2 FYNNEI. CDR3 bases: TGTGCCAGCACCAGGACAGGGAGCTCCTACGAGCAGTACTTC. Its translation: CASTRTGSSYEQYF.

This rearrangement joins TRBV6-1 to TRBJ1-4; D remains unclear. V lost 2 bases and J 6 bases, leaving 7 bases between the germline ends. CDR3 length: 13 amino acids. CDR1 MNHNS and CDR2 SASEGT come from the germline V gene. The CDR3, as DNA: TGTGCCAGCAGTGAAATCAGAGATGAAAAACTGTTTTTT. Amino acids: CASSEIRDEKLFF.

This clonotype was observed a few times. The chain is built from TRBV7-2 and TRBJ2-7; 7 nucleotides match TRBD1. CDR1 and CDR2 from the germline V gene are SGHTA and FQGNSA. This CDR3 is 13 amino acids long. V dropped 5 bases and J dropped 6; count of bases not matched to a gene: 7. CDR3 residues: CASSPRQGLEQYF. CDR3 sequence (DNA): TGTGCCAGCAGCCCTAGACAGGGTCTCGAGCAGTACTTC.

This clonotype turned up a few times. The rearrangement uses TRBV4-2 and TRBJ2-2; no reliable D call. Looked up from germline, CDR1 is LGHNA and CDR2 is YNFKEQ. The V gene lost 0 bases and the J gene lost 1 base, with 6 bases spanning the gap. The CDR3 runs 15 residues. CDR3 nucleotide sequence: TGTGCCAGCAGCCAAGAGATCCAGAACACCGGGGAGCTGTTTTTT. It specifies CASSQEIQNTGELFF.

This clonotype was counted a few times. The chain has TRBV2 and TRBJ1-4; D might be TRBD1 (5 bases). In germline, CDR1 is SNHLY, CDR2 FYNNEI. V was cut by 6 bases and J by 3 bases, with 14 bases left in between. The CDR3 runs 15 residues. The chain's CDR3 is CASRYRDGPNEKLFF. In DNA, the CDR3 is TGTGCCAGCAGGTACCGGGACGGCCCTAATGAAAAACTGTTTTTT.

The rearrangement uses TRBV27 and TRBJ2-7, with 7 bases matching TRBD2. V shed 6 bases and J 0 bases; nucleotides not matched to a gene: 5. CDR1 is MNHEY and CDR2 is SMNVEV in the germline V gene (reference sequence). This CDR3 has 14 amino acids. The CDR3: CASRIAGSSYEQYF. In nucleotides, the CDR3 is TGTGCCAGCAGGATAGCGGGCAGCTCCTACGAGCAGTACTTC.

In this sample, this clonotype turned up many times. The chain couples TRBV28 to TRBJ2-3; D assignment may be TRBD1 or TRBD2 (5 bases each). V gave up 5 bases and J gave up 0 bases, with 15 bases separating them. This CDR3 is built from 16 residues. CDR1 is MDHEN and CDR2 is SYDVKM in the germline V gene. The CDR3 region has the DNA TGTGCCAGCAGTGGAGGAGGACAATCCAGCACAGATACGCAGTATTTT. It translates to CASSGGGQSSTDTQYF.

This clonotype was seen at least ten times. The chain couples TRBV29-1 to TRBJ2-1; D not resolved. CDR3 length: 12 amino acids. Germline V gene sequence: CDR1 SQVTM, CDR2 ANQGSEA. V was clipped by 0 bases and J by 12 bases, with 12 bases between them. CDR3 residues: CSVEDEVATQFF. CDR3 DNA: TGCAGCGTTGAAGATGAGGTGGCAACGCAGTTCTTC.

The V and J genes are TRBV7-2 and TRBJ2-5; D not resolved. Trimming cost V 1 base and J 5 bases, with 5 bases left between them. CDR1 is SGHTA and CDR2 is FQGNSA in the germline V gene. This CDR3 has 12 amino acids. CDR3: CASSLGRETQYF. CDR3 nucleotides: TGTGCCAGCAGCTTAGGTCGGGAGACCCAGTACTTC.

The CDR3: CASSFVLSGRITDTQYF. In DNA form, the CDR3 reads TGTGCCAGCAGCTTTGTTTTGAGCGGACGAATTACGGATACGCAGTATTTT. The chain recombines TRBV3-1 with TRBJ2-3, with D possibly matching TRBD2 (5 bases). CDR3 length: 17 residues. Germline loops: CDR1 LGHDT, CDR2 YNNKEL (reference sequence). V gave up 5 bases and J gave up 6 bases, with 24 bases separating them.

CDR3 sequence reads: CASSPSPVGAGETQYF. In nucleotides, the CDR3 is TGTGCCAGCAGCCCAAGTCCGGTAGGGGCTGGGGAGACCCAGTACTTC. V and J are TRBV7-2 and TRBJ2-5; D perhaps matches TRBD1 (5 bases). With 5 bases removed from V and 5 bases from J, the gap between germline ends came to 21 bases. The CDR3 spans 16 residues. From germline, CDR1 is SGHTA and CDR2 FQGNSA.

The J gene is TRBJ1-1, the V gene TRBV10-1; no clear D gene. Deletions cut 4 bases from V and 0 bases from J, with 9 bases between. CDR3 length: 14 residues. CDR1 and CDR2 (germline): WNHNN, SYGVQD (reference sequence). DNA for the CDR3: TGCGCCAGCAGTGCCGGACTTTTGAACACTGAAGCTTTCTTT. As protein: CASSAGLLNTEAFF.

The chain couples TRBV6-1 to TRBJ2-4; D remains unclear. The CDR3 is made up of 13 amino acids. Per germline, CDR1 MNHNS and CDR2 SASEGT. V shed 0 bases and J shed 6 bases, with 6 bases lying between them. The CDR3 loop reads CASSEALGNIQYF. For the CDR3, the DNA is TGTGCCAGCAGTGAAGCGTTAGGAAACATTCAGTACTTC.